Sequencing of this T cell receptor (beta chain) was carried out in a study of regulatory T cells in long-lasting Graves disease. This clonotype has at least ten counts. Relying on iRepertoire HTBI primers and Arm-PCR of CDR3 regions, the team built TCR beta libraries. TCRdb ran MiXCR on the multiplex PCR reads and lists one entry per CDR3 protein. The data hold about 560,000 distinct CDR3 sequences, with approximately 16% observed a single time. The CDR3 is 16 amino acids. V shed 0 bases and J shed 1 base, with 13 bases lying between them. Germline CDR1 reads GTSNPN; CDR2 reads SVGIG (reference sequence). The time point is: newly diagnosed GD, antithyroid drugs for less than 3 months. From RNA extracted from PBMCs, the TCR library was made. The same sample was also used in a study of T cells in Graves' hyperthyroidism and ophthalmopathy.

This clonotype was sampled from a man aged 18 to 30 with Graves disease. The chain has TRBV30 and TRBJ1-3, with D maybe TRBD1 (5 bases). The starting material was peripheral blood mononuclear cells (PBMCs), obtained at new diagnosis, from a patient treated with antithyroid drugs. The CDR3 spells CAWSVRPTASGNTIYF. CDR3 DNA sequence: TGTGCCTGGAGTGTACGGCCGACAGCTTCTGGAAACACCATATATTTT.